The rows below give T cell receptor beta chains drawn from one sample of a study of shared clonotypes between healthy human individuals. Clones were sequenced by immunoSEQ multiplex PCR, and TCRdb holds only the in-frame ones, with some missing. The sample carries approximately 1.9 million clones, approximately 92% recorded once. Specimen: naive CD8+ T cells from PBMCs. The source of these receptors is a man between 18 and 35 years old in good health. Some clones in this sample may be carry-over from other donors' samples. CDR3s include the opening cysteine and the closing phenylalanine or tryptophan. The D gene is left open where the match is weak. The size entry is marked missing in some rows and otherwise reads once, few, many or a size class.

TRBJ2-1 | TRBV15 | - | - | CATSRAEGSYNEQFF | TGTGCCACCAGCAGAGCTGAAGGATCTTACAATGAGCAGTTCTTC
TRBJ2-1 | TRBV27 | - | TRBD2 | CASRVGLVNNEQFF | TGTGCCAGCAGGGTTGGACTAGTTAACAATGAGCAGTTCTTC
TRBJ2-7 | TRBV11-2 | - | TRBD2 | CASSLVPGRANTYEQYF | TGTGCCAGCAGCTTAGTCCCCGGGAGGGCGAATACCTACGAGCAGTACTTC
TRBJ2-7 | TRBV11-1 | - | TRBD1 | CASSPDRGSSYEQYF | TGTGCCAGCAGCCCGGACAGGGGGTCTTCCTACGAGCAGTACTTC
TRBJ2-7 | TRBV5-4 | once | - | CASSFTGRSYEQYF | TGTGCCAGCAGCTTCACAGGGCGGTCCTACGAGCAGTACTTC
TRBJ2-2 | TRBV6-1 | - | TRBD2 | CASSELAGVTGELFF | TGTGCCAGCAGTGAACTAGCGGGAGTTACCGGGGAGCTGTTTTTT
TRBJ1-1 | TRBV5-1 | - | TRBD1 | CASSDPPGQGNTEAFF | TGCGCCAGCAGCGACCCTCCGGGACAGGGGAACACTGAAGCTTTCTTT
TRBJ1-1 | TRBV19 | - | - | CASSRYSTGREAFF | TGTGCCAGTAGTCGATATTCCACAGGGAGGGAAGCTTTCTTT
TRBJ1-1 | TRBV7-3 | - | - | CASSLRGNRETEAFF | TGTGCCAGCAGCTTAAGGGGTAACAGGGAAACTGAAGCTTTCTTT
TRBJ2-7 | TRBV29-1 | - | - | CSAGSLAYEQYF | TGCAGCGCTGGGAGCCTGGCCTACGAGCAGTACTTC
TRBJ2-7 | TRBV19 | - | TRBD2 | CASSPVGGGYEQYF | TGTGCCAGTAGCCCAGTGGGGGGGGGCTACGAGCAGTACTTC
TRBJ2-7 | TRBV2 | - | TRBD1 | CASRRSGTGNSYEQYF | TGTGCCAGCAGGAGATCCGGGACAGGGAATAGCTACGAGCAGTACTTC
TRBJ2-7 | TRBV27 | - | - | CASSPSPELYEQYF | TGTGCCAGCAGTCCCTCCCCTGAACTCTACGAGCAGTACTTC
TRBJ2-7 | TRBV6-5 | - | - | CASGGLSLRGLEQYF | TGTGCCAGCGGGGGGTTGAGTCTCAGGGGACTCGAGCAGTACTTC
TRBJ2-5 | TRBV7-6 | - | - | CASSLVGGGFETQYF | TGTGCCAGCAGCTTAGTCGGAGGGGGTTTCGAGACCCAGTACTTC
TRBJ2-1 | TRBV19 | - | - | CASSNGGYNEQFF | TGTGCCAGTAGTAACGGCGGCTACAATGAGCAGTTCTTC
TRBJ2-7 | TRBV6-6 | - | TRBD2 | CASSSGGAIYEQYF | TGTGCCAGCAGTTCGGGGGGGGCTATCTACGAGCAGTACTTC
TRBJ2-1 | TRBV28 | - | - | CASSLGTNEQFF | TGTGCCAGCAGTTTAGGGACGAATGAGCAGTTCTTC
TRBJ2-1 | TRBV27 | - | - | CASSPMDSYNEQFF | TGTGCCAGCAGTCCGATGGACAGTTACAATGAGCAGTTCTTC
TRBJ2-1 | TRBV27 | - | - | CASSFGRTEQFF | TGTGCCAGCAGTTTTGGAAGGACAGAGCAGTTCTTC
TRBJ2-7 | TRBV27 | once | TRBD1 | CASAVRDRSYEQYF | TGTGCCAGTGCTGTCCGGGACAGGAGCTACGAGCAGTACTTC
TRBJ2-2 | TRBV6-4 | few | TRBD2 | CASSEAGLPGELFF | TGTGCCAGCAGCGAAGCGGGACTACCCGGGGAGCTGTTTTTT
TRBJ1-1 | TRBV5-1 | - | TRBD1 | CASSFKGAPGGDTEAFF | TGCGCCAGCAGCTTTAAGGGGGCCCCGGGGGGAGACACTGAAGCTTTCTTT
TRBJ1-3 | TRBV30 | - | TRBD1 | CACQLRGQYSGNTIYF | TGTGCCTGTCAGCTGCGGGGACAGTACTCTGGAAACACCATATATTTT
TRBJ1-5 | TRBV27 | - | - | CASSVRGPNQPQHF | TGTGCCAGCAGCGTACGGGGTCCCAATCAGCCCCAGCATTTT
TRBJ2-7 | TRBV9 | - | - | CASSGRDLSYEQYF | TGTGCCAGCAGCGGCCGGGACTTATCCTACGAGCAGTACTTC
TRBJ2-7 | TRBV11-1 | - | TRBD1 | CASSTRQGTRPYEQYF | TGTGCCAGCAGCACTCGACAGGGGACGAGACCCTACGAGCAGTACTTC
TRBJ1-2 | TRBV4-3 | - | - | CASSQDRQINYGYTF | TGCGCCAGCAGCCAAGACAGACAGATAAACTATGGCTACACCTTC
TRBJ1-2 | TRBV19 | - | - | CASWGQPPNYGYTF | TGTGCCAGCTGGGGACAACCACCTAACTATGGCTACACCTTC
TRBJ2-3 | TRBV5-6 | - | - | CASSGTPTDTQYF | TGTGCCAGCAGCGGGACACCCACAGATACGCAGTATTTT
TRBJ2-1 | TRBV7-9 | - | - | CATLDPEGIINEQFF | TGTGCCACCCTCGATCCGGAAGGGATAATCAATGAGCAGTTCTTC
TRBJ2-1 | TRBV19 | - | TRBD2 | CASSMRELAGGLYNEQFF | TGTGCCAGTAGTATGCGGGAACTAGCGGGAGGACTCTACAATGAGCAGTTCTTC
TRBJ2-5 | TRBV15 | - | TRBD1 | CATSVRGLETQYF | TGTGCCACCAGCGTAAGGGGGCTGGAGACCCAGTACTTC
TRBJ2-2 | TRBV19 | - | - | CASSRGTGITGELFF | TGTGCCAGTAGTCGCGGTACAGGGATCACCGGGGAGCTGTTTTTT
TRBJ2-1 | TRBV10-2 | - | - | CASSWWSGGPQLHNEQFF | TGCGCCAGCAGTTGGTGGAGCGGAGGACCCCAATTACACAATGAGCAGTTCTTC
TRBJ2-3 | TRBV7-3 | - | TRBD2 | CASSPIIGRVPDTQYF | TGTGCCAGCAGCCCGATTATCGGGAGGGTTCCAGATACGCAGTATTTT
TRBJ2-1 | TRBV11-3 | - | - | CASKPRDDAGEQFF | TGTGCCAGCAAGCCGAGGGACGACGCCGGTGAGCAGTTCTTC
TRBJ2-7 | TRBV27 | - | TRBD1 | CASSPPGQAYEQYF | TGTGCCAGCAGTCCCCCGGGACAGGCCTACGAGCAGTACTTC
TRBJ2-3 | TRBV27 | - | - | CASSLFPLLPEDTQYF | TGTGCCAGCAGTTTATTTCCCCTACTCCCCGAGGATACGCAGTATTTT
TRBJ2-3 | TRBV5-4 | - | - | CASSLRGDTQYF | TGTGCCAGCAGCTTAAGGGGGGATACGCAGTATTTT
TRBJ2-5 | TRBV9 | - | TRBD2 | CASSPRTSGRNTETQYF | TGTGCCAGCAGCCCCAGGACTAGCGGGAGAAACACGGAGACCCAGTACTTC
TRBJ1-5 | TRBV19 | - | - | CASSIDRGSNQPQHF | TGTGCCAGTAGTATAGACAGGGGTAGCAATCAGCCCCAGCATTTT
TRBJ1-4 | TRBV19 | - | TRBD1 | CASSRDRGWGEKLFF | TGTGCCAGTAGTCGTGACAGGGGATGGGGTGAAAAACTGTTTTTT
TRBJ1-3 | TRBV7-8 | - | - | CASSLGGVYSGNTIYF | TGTGCCAGCAGCTTAGGCGGAGTTTACTCTGGAAACACCATATATTTT
TRBJ2-1 | TRBV6-5 | - | - | CASSGGLYNEQFF | TGTGCCAGCAGCGGTGGGCTGTACAATGAGCAGTTCTTC
TRBJ2-1 | TRBV28 | - | TRBD2 | CASRGVVGTSDYNEQFF | TGTGCCAGCAGAGGCGTGGTGGGGACTAGCGACTACAATGAGCAGTTCTTC
TRBJ1-5 | TRBV19 | - | - | CASSIGGGYSNQPQHF | TGTGCCAGTAGTATTGGGGGAGGTTATAGCAATCAGCCCCAGCATTTT
TRBJ2-1 | TRBV1 | - | - | CTSSQVRGANNEQFF | TGCACCAGCAGCCAAGTGCGCGGGGCCAACAATGAGCAGTTCTTC
TRBJ2-5 | TRBV7-9 | - | TRBD1 | CASSGQGALQETQYF | TGTGCCAGCAGCGGACAGGGGGCCCTCCAAGAGACCCAGTACTTC
TRBJ2-1 | TRBV9 | - | TRBD2 | CASSVPLSGRVDEQFF | TGTGCCAGCAGCGTACCTCTGAGCGGGAGGGTGGATGAGCAGTTCTTC
TRBJ1-2 | TRBV7-8 | - | - | CASSFHPGTPLFNYGYTF | TGTGCCAGCAGCTTCCACCCCGGGACACCCCTTTTTAACTATGGCTACACCTTC
TRBJ2-1 | TRBV9 | - | TRBD1 | CASSVGRDRRYNEQFF | TGTGCCAGCAGCGTAGGCCGGGACAGGAGGTACAATGAGCAGTTCTTC
TRBJ2-1 | TRBV5-1 | - | TRBD2 | CASSPGTSGYNEQFF | TGCGCCAGCAGTCCCGGGACTAGCGGTTACAATGAGCAGTTCTTC
TRBJ2-7 | TRBV6-4 | - | - | CASSDLGSFHEQYF | TGTGCCAGCAGTGACTTGGGGTCTTTCCACGAGCAGTACTTC
TRBJ2-7 | TRBV29-1 | once | TRBD1 | CSVVGGQGYEQYF | TGCAGCGTTGTAGGGGGACAGGGCTACGAGCAGTACTTC
TRBJ2-1 | TRBV29-1 | - | - | CSVEDRASYNEQFF | TGCAGCGTTGAAGACAGGGCCTCCTACAATGAGCAGTTCTTC
TRBJ2-7 | TRBV28 | - | - | CASTPSEGFGEQYF | TGTGCCAGCACCCCTAGCGAAGGGTTTGGGGAGCAGTACTTC